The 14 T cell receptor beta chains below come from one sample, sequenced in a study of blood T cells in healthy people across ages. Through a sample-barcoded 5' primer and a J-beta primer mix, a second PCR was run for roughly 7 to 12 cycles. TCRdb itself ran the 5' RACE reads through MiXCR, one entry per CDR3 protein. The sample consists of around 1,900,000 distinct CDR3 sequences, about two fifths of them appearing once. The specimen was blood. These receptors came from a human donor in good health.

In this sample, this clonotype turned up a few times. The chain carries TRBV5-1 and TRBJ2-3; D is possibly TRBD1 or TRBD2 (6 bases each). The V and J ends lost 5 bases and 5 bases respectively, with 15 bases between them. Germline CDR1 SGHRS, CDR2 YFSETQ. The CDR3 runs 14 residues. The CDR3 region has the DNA TGCGCCAGCAGTCAAGGGGGGCCCGGAGATACGCAGTATTTT. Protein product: CASSQGGPGDTQYF.

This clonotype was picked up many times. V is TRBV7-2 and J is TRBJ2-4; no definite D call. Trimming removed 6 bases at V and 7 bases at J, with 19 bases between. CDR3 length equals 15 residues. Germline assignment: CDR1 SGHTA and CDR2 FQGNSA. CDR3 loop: CASSLGSDRDNIQYF. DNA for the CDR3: TGTGCCAGCAGTTTGGGATCGGACCGAGATAACATTCAGTACTTC.

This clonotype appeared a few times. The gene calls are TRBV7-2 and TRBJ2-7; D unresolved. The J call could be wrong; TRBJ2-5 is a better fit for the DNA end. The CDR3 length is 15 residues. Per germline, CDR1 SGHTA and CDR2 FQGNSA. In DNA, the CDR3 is TGTGCCAGCAGCCTACGGTCCGCAAGTAGTCAGACCCAGTACTTC. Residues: CASSLRSASSQTQYF.

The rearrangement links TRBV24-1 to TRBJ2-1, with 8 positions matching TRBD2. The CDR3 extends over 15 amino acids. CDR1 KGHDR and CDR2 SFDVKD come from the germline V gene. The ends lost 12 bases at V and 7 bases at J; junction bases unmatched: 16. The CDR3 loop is CAAGTWTSMGNEQFF. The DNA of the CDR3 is TGTGCCGCTGGGACGTGGACTAGCATGGGTAATGAGCAGTTCTTC.

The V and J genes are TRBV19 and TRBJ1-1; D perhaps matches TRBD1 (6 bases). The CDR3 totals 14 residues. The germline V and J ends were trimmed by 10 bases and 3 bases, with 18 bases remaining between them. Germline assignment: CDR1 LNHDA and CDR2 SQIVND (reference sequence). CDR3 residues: CATLPLGAHTEAFF. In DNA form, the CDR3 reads TGTGCCACCCTACCCCTGGGGGCCCACACTGAAGCTTTCTTT.

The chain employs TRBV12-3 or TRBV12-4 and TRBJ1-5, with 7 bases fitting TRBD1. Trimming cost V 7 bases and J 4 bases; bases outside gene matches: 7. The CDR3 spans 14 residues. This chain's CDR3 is CASMVTGYNQPQHF. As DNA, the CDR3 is TGTGCCAGCATGGTGACAGGGTATAATCAGCCCCAGCATTTT.

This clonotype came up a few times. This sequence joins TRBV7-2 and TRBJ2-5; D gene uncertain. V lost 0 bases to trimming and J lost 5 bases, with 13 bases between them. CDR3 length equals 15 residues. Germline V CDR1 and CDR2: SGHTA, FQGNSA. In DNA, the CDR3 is TGTGCCAGCAGCTTAGCGGCTAGTTTGGGGGAGACCCAGTACTTC. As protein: CASSLAASLGETQYF.

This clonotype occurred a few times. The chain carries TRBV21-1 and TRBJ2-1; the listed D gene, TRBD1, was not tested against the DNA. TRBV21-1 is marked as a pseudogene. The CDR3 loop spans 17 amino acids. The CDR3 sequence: CASSKRGGQCRFDEQFF. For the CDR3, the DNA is TGTGCCAGCAGCAAGAGAGGCGGACAGTGTCGCTTCGATGAGCAGTTCTTC.

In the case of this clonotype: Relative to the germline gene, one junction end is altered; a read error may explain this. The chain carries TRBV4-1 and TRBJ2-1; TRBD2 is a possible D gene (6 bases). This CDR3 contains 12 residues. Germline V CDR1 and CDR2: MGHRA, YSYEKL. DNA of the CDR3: TGCACCAGCAGCCAGGTCGGGGGTAGTTCGTTCTTC. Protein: CTSSQVGGSSFF.

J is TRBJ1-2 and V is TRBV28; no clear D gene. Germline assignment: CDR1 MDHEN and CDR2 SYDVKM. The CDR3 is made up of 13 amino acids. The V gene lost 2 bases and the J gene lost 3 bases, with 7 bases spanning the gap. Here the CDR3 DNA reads TGTGCCAGCAGTTTAAATACAGACTATGGCTACACCTTC. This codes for CASSLNTDYGYTF.

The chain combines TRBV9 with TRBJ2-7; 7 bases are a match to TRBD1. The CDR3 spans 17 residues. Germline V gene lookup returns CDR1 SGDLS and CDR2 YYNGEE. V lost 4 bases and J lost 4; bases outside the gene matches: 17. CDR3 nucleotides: TGTGCCAGCAGCCCGACGAATGGGCAGGGGGTCGGATACGAGCAGTACTTC. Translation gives CASSPTNGQGVGYEQYF.

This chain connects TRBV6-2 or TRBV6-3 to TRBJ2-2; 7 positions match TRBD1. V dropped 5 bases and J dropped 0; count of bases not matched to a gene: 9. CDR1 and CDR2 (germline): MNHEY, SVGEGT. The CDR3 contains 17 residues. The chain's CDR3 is CASSPRTGTANTGELFF. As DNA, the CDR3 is TGTGCCAGCAGTCCACGAACCGGGACAGCGAACACCGGGGAGCTGTTTTTT.

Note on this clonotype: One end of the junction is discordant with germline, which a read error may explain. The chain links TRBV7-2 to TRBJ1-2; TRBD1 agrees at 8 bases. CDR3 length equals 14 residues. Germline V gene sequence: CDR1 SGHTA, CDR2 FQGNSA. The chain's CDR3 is CASSSPQGAWGCTF. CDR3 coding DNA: TGTGCCAGCAGCTCGCCCCAGGGGGCCTGGGGCTGCACCTTC.

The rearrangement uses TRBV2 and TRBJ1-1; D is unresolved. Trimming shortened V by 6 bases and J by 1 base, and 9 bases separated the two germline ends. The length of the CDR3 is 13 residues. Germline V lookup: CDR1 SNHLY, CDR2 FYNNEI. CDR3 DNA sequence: TGTGCCAGCAGGCCGGAGGCGAACACTGAAGCTTTCTTT. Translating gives CASRPEANTEAFF.